These T cell receptor beta chains were read from a single sample in a study of blood T cell repertoires in COVID-19. Method: immunoSEQ multiplex PCR; TCRdb's copy keeps in-frame clones and lacks some. The sample lists more than 140,000 clones, roughly four fifths seen once, with 1.6% in the top ten. The sequencing sample was made of peripheral blood. The receptors here all came from a human donor in a cohort sampled during active COVID-19. Both conserved end residues are part of each CDR3. The D gene is left open where the match is weak. Only part of the rows carry a size: once, few, many, or a class if the clone is expanded.

>.|TRBJ1-4|TRBV21-1|.
TGTGCCAGCAGCAACAATACGGAGGGAGGAAAACTGTTTTTT
CASSNNTEGGKLFF
>.|TRBJ2-7|TRBV6-2/TRBV6-3|TRBD1
TGTGCCAGCAGACCTCCGGGACAGGGGTACGAGCAGTACTTC
CASRPPGQGYEQYF
>.|TRBJ2-3|TRBV29-1|.
TGCAGCGTTGTTGGGGGCGGGGGAGCGTCCCCAGATACGCAGTATTTT
CSVVGGGGASPDTQYF
>.|TRBJ2-1|TRBV29-1|TRBD1
TGCAGCGCAAACGGACAGGGGGACAATGAGCAGTTCTTC
CSANGQGDNEQFF
>.|TRBJ2-7|TRBV6-2/TRBV6-3|TRBD2
TGTGCCAGCAGTTTCCCTGTTGGACTAGCGGCCACCGAGCAGTACTTC
CASSFPVGLAATEQYF
>.|TRBJ2-7|TRBV19|.
TGTGCCAGTAGTAAAATCAGCGGTCCTCGGGACGAGCAGTACTTC
CASSKISGPRDEQYF
>few|TRBJ2-7|TRBV7-9|TRBD1
TGTGCCAGCAGCTTAGGACAGGGGGCGGACGAGCAGTACTTC
CASSLGQGADEQYF
>.|TRBJ1-1|TRBV5-1|TRBD1
TGCGCCAGCAGCCCAAGGACAGGGGGCATCACTGAAGCTTTCTTT
CASSPRTGGITEAFF
>.|TRBJ2-5|TRBV28|.
TGTGCCAGCAGTTTAGGGCAGGGCACCCCCCAAGAGACCCAGTACTTC
CASSLGQGTPQETQYF
>.|TRBJ1-1|TRBV5-1|TRBD1
TGCGCCAGCAGCTCCCAGGGGGAATTGAACACTGAAGCTTTCTTT
CASSSQGELNTEAFF
>.|TRBJ1-1|TRBV6-5|TRBD1
TGTGCCAGCAGCGAGGACAGGGCCTCTGAAGCTTTCTTT
CASSEDRASEAFF
>.|TRBJ2-1|TRBV7-3|TRBD2
TGTGCCAGCAGCTCGCAAAGCGGGAGCTACAATGAGCAGTTCTTC
CASSSQSGSYNEQFF
>once|TRBJ2-1|TRBV7-6|TRBD2
TGTGCCAGCAGCCGGGGGGGGACGATTTACAATGAGCAGTTCTTC
CASSRGGTIYNEQFF
>.|TRBJ2-5|TRBV5-1|.
TGCGCCAGCAGCTCGCGGGATTTTTCGGAGACCCAGTACTTC
CASSSRDFSETQYF
>.|TRBJ1-5|TRBV3-1/TRBV3-2|.
TGTGCCAGCAGCCTGGACAGTAATCAGCCCCAGCATTTT
CASSLDSNQPQHF
>.|TRBJ1-1|TRBV28|TRBD1
TGTGCCAGCAGCCGGGACAGGCCTAACACTGAAGCTTTCTTT
CASSRDRPNTEAFF
>.|TRBJ1-1|TRBV5-1|.
TGCGCCAGCAGCTCGGTCGTCGATTCTGAAGCTTTCTTT
CASSSVVDSEAFF
>.|TRBJ2-1|TRBV5-6|.
TGTGCCAGCAGCTTACAATGGTACAATGAGCAGTTCTTC
CASSLQWYNEQFF
>once|TRBJ1-1|TRBV7-9|TRBD1
TGTGCCAGCAGCTTACAGGGGGCCAACACTGAAGCTTTCTTT
CASSLQGANTEAFF
>.|TRBJ2-2|TRBV19|TRBD2
TGTGCCAGTAGTCCGGGCCCTAGCGGGAGGGGCCCCGGGGAGCTGTTTTTT
CASSPGPSGRGPGELFF
>.|TRBJ1-1|TRBV5-6|.
TGTGCCAGCAGCGAAGACAAGGCCGACACTGAAGCTTTCTTT
CASSEDKADTEAFF
>.|TRBJ1-2|TRBV7-2|.
TGTGCCAGCAGCTTACGGTGGGAGGACTATGGCTACACCTTC
CASSLRWEDYGYTF
>.|TRBJ2-1|TRBV7-3|TRBD2
TGTGCCAGCAGCTTAAGCCCTAGCGGGAATCTTGAGCAGTTCTTC
CASSLSPSGNLEQFF